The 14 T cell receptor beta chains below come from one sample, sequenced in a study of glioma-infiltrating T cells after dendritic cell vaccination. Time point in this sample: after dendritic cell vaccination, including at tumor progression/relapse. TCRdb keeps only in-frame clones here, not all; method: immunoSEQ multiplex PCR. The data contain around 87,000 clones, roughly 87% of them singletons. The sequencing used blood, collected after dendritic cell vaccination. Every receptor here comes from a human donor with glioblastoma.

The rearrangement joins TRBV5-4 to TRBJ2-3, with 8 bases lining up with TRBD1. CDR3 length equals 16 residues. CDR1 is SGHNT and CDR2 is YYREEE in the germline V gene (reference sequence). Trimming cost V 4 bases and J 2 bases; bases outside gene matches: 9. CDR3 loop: CASSPGQGEDTDTQYF. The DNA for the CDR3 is TGTGCCAGCAGCCCCGGACAGGGCGAAGACACAGATACGCAGTATTTT.

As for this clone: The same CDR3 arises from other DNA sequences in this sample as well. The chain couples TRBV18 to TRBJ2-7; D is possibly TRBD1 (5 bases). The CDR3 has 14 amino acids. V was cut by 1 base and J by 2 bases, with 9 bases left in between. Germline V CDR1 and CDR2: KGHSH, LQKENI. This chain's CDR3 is CASSPQGIPYEQYF. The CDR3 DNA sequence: TGTGCCAGCTCACCACAGGGGATCCCCTACGAGCAGTACTTC. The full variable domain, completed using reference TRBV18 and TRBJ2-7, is NAGVMQNPRHLVRRRGQEARLRCSPMKGHSHVYWYRQLPEEGLKFMVYLQKENIIDESGMPKERFSAEFPKEGPSILRIQQVVRGDSAAYFCASSPQGIPYEQYFGPGTRLTVT.

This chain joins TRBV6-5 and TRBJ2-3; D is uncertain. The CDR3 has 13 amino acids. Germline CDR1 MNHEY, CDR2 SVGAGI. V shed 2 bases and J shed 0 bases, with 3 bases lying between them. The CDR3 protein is CASSYLSTDTQYF. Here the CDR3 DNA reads TGTGCCAGCAGTTACCTTAGCACAGATACGCAGTATTTT.

The CDR3 loop reads CATSRLLRDSFYNEQFF. The CDR3 nucleotides are TGTGCCACCAGCAGACTCCTTCGGGACTCCTTCTACAATGAGCAGTTCTTC. V and J are TRBV15 and TRBJ2-1, with a possible D match to TRBD2 (6 bases). Between the trimmed V and J ends, which lost 2 bases and 3 bases, there was a span of 17 bases. Germline V gene sequence: CDR1 LNHNV, CDR2 YYDKDF (reference sequence). There are 17 residues in the CDR3.

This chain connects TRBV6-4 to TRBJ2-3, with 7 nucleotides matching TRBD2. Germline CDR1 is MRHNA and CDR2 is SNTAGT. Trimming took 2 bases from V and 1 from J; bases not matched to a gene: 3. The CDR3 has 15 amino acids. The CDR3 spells CASSDVGGGTDTQYF. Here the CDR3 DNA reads TGTGCCAGCAGTGACGTGGGGGGGGGCACAGATACGCAGTATTTT.

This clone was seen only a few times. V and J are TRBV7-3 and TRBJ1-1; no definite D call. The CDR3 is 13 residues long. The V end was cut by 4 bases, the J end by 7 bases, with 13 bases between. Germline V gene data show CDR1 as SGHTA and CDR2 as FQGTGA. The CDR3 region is CASSSYTAGEAFF. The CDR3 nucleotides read TGTGCCAGCAGCTCGTATACAGCAGGTGAAGCTTTCTTT.

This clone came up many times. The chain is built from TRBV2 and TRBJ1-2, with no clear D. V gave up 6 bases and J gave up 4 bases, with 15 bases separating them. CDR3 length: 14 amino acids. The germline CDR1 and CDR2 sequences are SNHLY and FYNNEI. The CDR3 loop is CASSGVSGTYGYTF. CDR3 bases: TGTGCCAGCAGCGGGGTCTCTGGAACCTATGGCTACACCTTC.

DNA for the CDR3: TGTGCCAGCAGCACCACTTTGGATGAAAAACTGTTTTTT. This encodes CASSTTLDEKLFF. The chain is built from TRBV7-9 and TRBJ1-4; D is undetermined. CDR1 and CDR2 (germline): SEHNR, FQNEAQ (reference sequence). CDR3 length equals 13 residues. V dropped 5 bases and J dropped 6 bases, with 10 bases sitting between them.

As DNA, the CDR3 is TGTGCCAGCAGTGAGACAGCTGGAAACACCATATATTTT. Translation: CASSETAGNTIYF. The chain couples TRBV6-1 to TRBJ1-3; a possible D gene is TRBD1 (5 bases). CDR3 length equals 13 residues. The ends were cut back, 3 bases at V and 2 bases at J, with 5 bases in the middle. Germline CDR1 and CDR2: MNHNS and SASEGT.

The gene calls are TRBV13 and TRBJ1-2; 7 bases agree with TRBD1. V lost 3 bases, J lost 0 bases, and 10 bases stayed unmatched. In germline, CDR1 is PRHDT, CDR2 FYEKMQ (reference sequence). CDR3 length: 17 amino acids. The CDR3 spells CASSFQAGGDPNYGYTF. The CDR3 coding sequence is TGTGCCAGCAGCTTCCAAGCAGGGGGTGATCCTAACTATGGCTACACCTTC.

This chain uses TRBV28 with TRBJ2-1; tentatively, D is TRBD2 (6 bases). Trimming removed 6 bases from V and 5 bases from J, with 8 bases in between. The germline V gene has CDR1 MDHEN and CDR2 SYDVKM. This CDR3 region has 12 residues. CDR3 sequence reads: CASRVADNEQFF. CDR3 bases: TGTGCCAGCAGGGTAGCGGACAATGAGCAGTTCTTC. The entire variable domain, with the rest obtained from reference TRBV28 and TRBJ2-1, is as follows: DVKVTQSSRYLVKRTGEKVFLECVQDMDHENMFWYRQDPGLGLRLIYFSYDVKMKEKGDIPEGYSVSREKKERFSLILESASTNQTSMYLCASRVADNEQFFGPGTRLTVL.

The CDR3: CAARENTEAFF. DNA of the CDR3: TGCGCCGCGAGGGAGAACACTGAAGCTTTCTTT. The chain uses TRBV10-1 and TRBJ1-1; D remains ambiguous. Germline assignment: CDR1 WNHNN and CDR2 SYGVQD (reference sequence). This CDR3 is 11 amino acids long. V was shortened by 11 bases and J by 1 base, with 8 bases between the two germline ends.

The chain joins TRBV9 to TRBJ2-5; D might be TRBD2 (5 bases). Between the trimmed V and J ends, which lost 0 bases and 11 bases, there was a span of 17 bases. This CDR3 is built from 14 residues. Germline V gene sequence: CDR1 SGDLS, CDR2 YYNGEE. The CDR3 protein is CASSVVAELGEQYF. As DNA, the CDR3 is TGTGCCAGCAGCGTAGTGGCAGAGCTTGGGGAGCAGTACTTC. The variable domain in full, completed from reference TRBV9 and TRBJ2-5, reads DSGVTQTPKHLITATGQRVTLRCSPRSGDLSVYWYQQSLDQGLQFLIQYYNGEERAKGNILERFSAQQFPDLHSELNLSSLELGDSALYFCASSVVAELGEQYFGPGTRLLVL.

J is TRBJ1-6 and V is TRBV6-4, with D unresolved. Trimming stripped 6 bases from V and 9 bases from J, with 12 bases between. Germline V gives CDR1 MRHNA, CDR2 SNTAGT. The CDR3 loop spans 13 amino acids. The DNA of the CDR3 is TGTGCCAGCAGCAATTCAGGTTCTTCACCCCTCCACTTT. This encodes CASSNSGSSPLHF.